A selection of T cell receptor beta chains follows, all from one sample in a study of identical twins. MiXCR, run by TCRdb on the 5' RACE reads, gives a single entry per CDR3 protein. The sample records 500,000 or so distinct CDR3 sequences, approximately 14% being singletons. In addition, the sample was reused for a study of yellow fever vaccine responses in identical twins.

What was sequenced was CD4+ T cells sorted from blood. These TCRs come from a woman aged 18 to 35 in good health. CDR3s include the opening cysteine and the closing phenylalanine or tryptophan. D genes are given only for firm matches. A row's size may be missing; if present it is once, few, many or a size class.

CASTPRDSRYNEQFF,TGTGCCAGCACTCCACGGGACAGTCGCTACAATGAGCAGTTCTTC,TRBD1,TRBV12-3/TRBV12-4,TRBJ2-1,many
CASSVSGHYEQYF,TGCGCCAGCAGTGTTAGCGGTCACTACGAGCAGTACTTC,NA,TRBV10-2,TRBJ2-7,NA
CASRPSMGADTQYF,TGTGCCAGCAGACCCTCTATGGGGGCAGATACGCAGTATTTT,NA,TRBV6-1,TRBJ2-3,once
CAWGTGGSGANVLTF,TGTGCCTGGGGGACGGGGGGCTCTGGGGCCAACGTCCTGACTTTC,TRBD2,TRBV30,TRBJ2-6,NA
CSAPGDIGRETQYF,TGCAGTGCCCCTGGGGATATCGGGCGTGAGACCCAGTACTTC,NA,TRBV20-1,TRBJ2-5,few
CASKGGPSSYNEQFF,TGTGCCAGCAAAGGCGGACCGAGCTCCTACAATGAGCAGTTCTTC,NA,TRBV6-2/TRBV6-3,TRBJ2-1,NA
CASSGTGISPLHF,TGTGCCAGCAGTGGGACAGGGATTTCACCCCTCCACTTT,TRBD1,TRBV25-1,TRBJ1-6,NA
CASRRGGGATDTQYF,TGTGCCAGCAGGAGAGGGGGGGGCGCCACAGATACGCAGTATTTT,NA,TRBV7-3,TRBJ2-3,few
CATSRALANAEQFF,TGTGCCACCAGCAGAGCCCTAGCGAATGCTGAGCAGTTCTTC,NA,TRBV15,TRBJ2-1,many
CASSLNTGPGELFF,TGTGCCAGCAGCTTAAATACAGGGCCCGGGGAGCTGTTTTTT,NA,TRBV7-2,TRBJ2-2,NA
CASSPVRGGNEQFF,TGTGCCAGCAGCCCGGTCAGGGGGGGCAATGAGCAGTTCTTC,NA,TRBV12-3/TRBV12-4,TRBJ2-1,few
CASSVGGFDSPLHF,TGTGCCAGCAGCGTTGGCGGGTTTGATTCACCCCTCCACTTT,NA,TRBV9,TRBJ1-6,many
CAISESTGGNTGELFF,TGTGCCATCAGTGAGTCAACAGGGGGCAACACCGGGGAGCTGTTTTTT,TRBD1,TRBV10-3,TRBJ2-2,few
CASSDLAGGDTQYF,TGTGCCAGCAGCGATCTAGCAGGAGGAGATACGCAGTATTTT,NA,TRBV7-9,TRBJ2-3,NA
CASSPGTGYHEQYF,TGTGCCAGCTCCCCCGGGACAGGGTACCACGAGCAGTACTTC,TRBD1,TRBV18,TRBJ2-7,few
CASSPGLADSNTQYF,TGCGCCAGCAGCCCGGGACTAGCGGACTCCAATACGCAGTATTTT,TRBD2,TRBV5-1,TRBJ2-3,few
CASSLTGTPPYEQYF,TGTGCCAGCAGCTTAACCGGGACACCCCCCTACGAGCAGTACTTC,NA,TRBV7-2,TRBJ2-7,NA